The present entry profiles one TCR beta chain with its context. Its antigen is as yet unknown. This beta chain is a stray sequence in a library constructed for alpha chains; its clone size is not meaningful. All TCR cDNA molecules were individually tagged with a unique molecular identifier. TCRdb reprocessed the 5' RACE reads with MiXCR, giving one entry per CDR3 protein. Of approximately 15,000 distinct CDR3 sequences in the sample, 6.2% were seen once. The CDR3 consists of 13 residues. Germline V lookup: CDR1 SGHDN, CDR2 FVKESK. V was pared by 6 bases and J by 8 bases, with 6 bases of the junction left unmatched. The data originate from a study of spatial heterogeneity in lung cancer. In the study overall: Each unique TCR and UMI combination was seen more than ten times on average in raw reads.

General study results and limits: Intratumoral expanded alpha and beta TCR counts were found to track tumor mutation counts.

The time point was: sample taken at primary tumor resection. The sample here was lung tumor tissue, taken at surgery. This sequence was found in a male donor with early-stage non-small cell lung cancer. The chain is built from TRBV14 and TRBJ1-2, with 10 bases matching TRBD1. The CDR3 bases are TGTGCCAGCAGTCCCGGGACAGGGGTCGGCTACACCTTC. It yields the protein CASSPGTGVGYTF.